Following are 23 T cell receptor beta chains from one sample sequenced in a study of blood T cell repertoires in COVID-19. TCRdb's copy holds only in-frame clones and misses some; the assay was immunoSEQ multiplex PCR. The table shows hundreds of thousands of clones, with approximately 86% occurring only once. The sample comprised peripheral blood. These receptor sequences come from an older woman with COVID-19, enrolled during active disease.

This clone has only a few counts. The CDR3 loop reads CASSISGLKETQYF. DNA for the CDR3: TGTGCCAGCAGCATATCAGGACTGAAAGAGACCCAGTACTTC. The chain joins TRBV7-9 to TRBJ2-5; maybe TRBD2 (5 bases). The V end was cut by 5 bases, the J end by 3 bases, with 13 bases between. There are 14 residues in the CDR3. Germline V gene data show CDR1 as SEHNR and CDR2 as FQNEAQ (reference sequence).

V usage is TRBV6-5 and J usage is TRBJ2-7, with 7 bases matching TRBD2. Germline trimming cut 10 bases from V and 1 base from J; bases unmatched to any gene: 4. This CDR3 comprises 12 residues. Germline CDR1 and CDR2: MNHEY and SVGAGI. CDR3 in DNA: TGTGCCACCGTCGGGAGGTCCTACGAGCAGTACTTC. Residues: CATVGRSYEQYF.

CDR3 residues: CASSRTSGGADEQFF. DNA of the CDR3: TGTGCCAGTAGTCGGACTAGCGGGGGGGCCGATGAGCAGTTCTTC. The J gene is TRBJ2-1, the V gene TRBV19; 15 nucleotides line up with TRBD2. This CDR3 has 15 amino acids. The germline CDR1 and CDR2 sequences are LNHDA and SQIVND (reference sequence). Trimming cost V 5 bases and J 8 bases; bases outside gene matches: 4.

This clone was recorded a few times. The chain uses TRBV21-1 and TRBJ2-2; the table's D call, TRBD1, was not checked against the DNA. TRBV21-1 is labeled a pseudogene. This CDR3 is 16 amino acids long. The CDR3 DNA sequence: TGTGCCAGCAGCATAACGGACAGGCGGGACACCGGGGAGCTGTTTTTT. The encoded protein is CASSITDRRDTGELFF.

The chain couples TRBV19 to TRBJ2-3; D gene unclear. Germline V CDR1 and CDR2: LNHDA, SQIVND (reference sequence). This CDR3 comprises 14 residues. V shed 5 bases and J shed 4 bases, with 13 bases lying between them. CDR3 DNA sequence: TGTGCCAGTAGTGGTGCAGCGAGCCCAGATACGCAGTATTTT. Its translation is CASSGAASPDTQYF.

This sequence joins TRBV19 and TRBJ2-3; weak D call: TRBD1 (5 bases). The germline V gene encodes CDR1 LNHDA and CDR2 SQIVND (reference sequence). V was pared by 7 bases and J by 3 bases, with 8 bases between. The CDR3 runs to 12 residues. DNA for the CDR3: TGTGCCAGTAAGAAGGGGACAGATACGCAGTATTTT. It yields the protein CASKKGTDTQYF.

This clone was counted only a few times. In DNA, the CDR3 is TGCGCCAGCAGGGGACAGGGGAACACTGAAGCTTTCTTT. Its translation is CASRGQGNTEAFF. This chain uses TRBV10-2 with TRBJ1-1; 9 bases agree with TRBD1. The CDR3 loop spans 13 amino acids. The ends lost 6 bases at V and 1 base at J; junction bases unmatched: 0. Germline CDR1 reads WSHSY; CDR2 reads SAAADI.

The chain carries TRBV2 and TRBJ2-5, with TRBD2 identical over 8 bases. V trimming: 3 bases; J trimming: 8 bases; junction bases outside the gene matches: 14. CDR3 length: 16 amino acids. Germline CDR1 reads SNHLY; CDR2 reads FYNNEI. CDR3 DNA: TGTGCCAGCAGTGAGTTTATGAGCGGGGGCCGCGCAACCCAGTACTTC. Translated, it gives CASSEFMSGGRATQYF.

The genes are TRBV6-2 or TRBV6-3 and TRBJ2-1; 10 bases agree with TRBD2. V shed 3 bases and J 4 bases; nucleotides not matched to a gene: 3. Germline V gene lookup returns CDR1 MNHEY and CDR2 SVGEGT. The CDR3 sequence is 15 residues long. CDR3 sequence: CASSYLAGVYNEQFF. CDR3 nucleotide sequence: TGTGCCAGCAGTTATCTAGCGGGGGTTTACAATGAGCAGTTCTTC.

This sequence joins TRBV28 and TRBJ1-5, with D possibly being TRBD1 (6 bases). This CDR3 region has 14 residues. Looked up from germline, CDR1 is MDHEN and CDR2 is SYDVKM. The germline V and J ends were trimmed by 5 bases and 3 bases, with 11 bases remaining between them. The CDR3 protein is CASSPGQYNQPQHF. In nucleotides, the CDR3 is TGTGCCAGCAGTCCCGGACAGTACAATCAGCCCCAGCATTTT.

This clone has more than one count but fewer than ten. J is TRBJ1-1 and V is TRBV28; D is possibly TRBD1 (6 bases). The CDR3 length is 13 residues. Trimming left V 8 bases short and J 5 bases short, with 15 bases between. CDR1 and CDR2 from the germline V gene are MDHEN and SYDVKM. The CDR3 protein is CASAQGSRTEAFF. In DNA form, the CDR3 reads TGTGCCAGCGCACAGGGTAGCCGGACTGAAGCTTTCTTT.

This clone came up once. The genes are TRBV2 and TRBJ1-4; tentatively, D is TRBD1 (5 bases). CDR3 length: 15 amino acids. V was cut by 5 bases and J by 0 bases, with 10 bases left in between. Germline V gene sequence: CDR1 SNHLY, CDR2 FYNNEI. This chain's CDR3 is CASSQKQATNEKLFF. The DNA for the CDR3 is TGTGCCAGCAGTCAAAAACAGGCAACTAATGAAAAACTGTTTTTT.

The rearrangement uses TRBV29-1 and TRBJ2-3, with TRBD1 identical over 7 bases. Germline assignment: CDR1 SQVTM and CDR2 ANQGSEA. CDR3 length: 14 amino acids. The V gene end was trimmed by 6 bases and the J gene end by 0 bases; junction bases not matched to a gene: 6. CDR3 coding DNA: TGCAGCGTCCCAAGGGGACAGAGCACAGATACGCAGTATTTT. It translates to CSVPRGQSTDTQYF.

The CDR3 nucleotides read TGTGCCAGCAGCTCTCCCTTGTGGGGGGGGGCTGGGGCCAACGTCCTGACTTTC. It yields the protein CASSSPLWGGAGANVLTF. The chain combines TRBV21-1 with TRBJ2-6; the D segment call TRBD2 is taken from the table without a DNA check. TRBV21-1 is annotated as a pseudogene. The CDR3 covers 18 residues.

V is TRBV18 and J is TRBJ2-3; maybe TRBD1 (7 bases). The germline CDR1 and CDR2 sequences are KGHSH and LQKENI. This CDR3 comprises 13 residues. V dropped 8 bases and J dropped 6 bases, with 15 bases sitting between them. In nucleotides, the CDR3 is TGTGCCAGCACCCAGACAGGGACTGATACGCAGTATTTT. Translated: CASTQTGTDTQYF.

V is TRBV24-1 and J is TRBJ2-7; D remains unclear. The CDR3 has 14 amino acids. Germline assignment: CDR1 KGHDR and CDR2 SFDVKD. The V and J ends lost 2 bases and 7 bases respectively, with 14 bases between them. CDR3 sequence reads: CATSDSHSGREQYF. CDR3 DNA sequence: TGTGCCACCAGTGATTCCCACAGTGGTCGTGAGCAGTACTTC.

The rearrangement uses TRBV11-3 and TRBJ1-1; no reliable D call. The V gene lost 5 bases and the J gene lost 6 bases, with 10 bases spanning the gap. The CDR3 sequence is 12 residues long. CDR1 and CDR2 (germline): SGHNT, YENEEA. The CDR3 DNA follows: TGTGCCAGCAGCCCAGGAACGGCTGAAGCTTTCTTT. This codes for CASSPGTAEAFF. The full variable domain, completed using reference TRBV11-3 and TRBJ1-1, is EAGVVQSPRYKIIEKKQPVAFWCNPISGHNTLYWYLQNLGQGPELLIRYENEEAVDDSQLPKDRFSAERLKGVDSTLKIQPAELGDSAVYLCASSPGTAEAFFGQGTRLTVV.

The J gene is TRBJ2-2, the V gene TRBV4-2; maybe TRBD2 (6 bases). V dropped 1 base and J dropped 5 bases, with 14 bases sitting between them. Germline-derived CDR1 and CDR2 are LGHNA and YNFKEQ. This CDR3 has 16 amino acids. In DNA, the CDR3 is TGTGCCAGCAGCCAAGTCGCTAATGCGGGGACCGGGGAGCTGTTTTTT. Its translation is CASSQVANAGTGELFF.

The chain is built from TRBV5-6 and TRBJ2-1; D perhaps matches TRBD2 (7 bases). This CDR3 spans 16 amino acids. With 5 bases removed from V and 4 bases from J, the gap between germline ends came to 19 bases. Germline V gives CDR1 SGHDT, CDR2 YYEEEE. CDR3 protein: CASRFGAGAQYNEQFF. CDR3 sequence (DNA): TGTGCCAGCAGGTTCGGGGCGGGGGCCCAATACAATGAGCAGTTCTTC.

The rearrangement links TRBV5-6 to TRBJ2-4, with 10 nucleotides matching TRBD2. Germline V gene sequence: CDR1 SGHDT, CDR2 YYEEEE. There are 15 residues in the CDR3. V shed 2 bases and J 8 bases; nucleotides not matched to a gene: 7. CDR3 bases: TGTGCCAGCAGCTTACCACTAGCGGGAAGGGACATTCAGTACTTC. Translated, it gives CASSLPLAGRDIQYF.

The rearrangement joins TRBV7-2 to TRBJ2-7; possibly TRBD1 for D (6 bases). CDR1 and CDR2 (germline): SGHTA, FQGNSA. The CDR3 has 14 residues. Trimming removed 1 base from V and 5 bases from J, with 12 bases in between. The CDR3 DNA reads as TGTGCCAGCAGCTTAGTGGTGGGGGCAGACGAGCAGTACTTC. Its translation is CASSLVVGADEQYF. Full variable domain (rest looked up from reference TRBV7-2 and TRBJ2-7): GAGVSQSPSNKVTEKGKDVELRCDPISGHTALYWYRQSLGQGLEFLIYFQGNSAPDKSGLPSDRFSAERTGGSVSTLTIQRTQQEDSAVYLCASSLVVGADEQYFGPGTRLTVT.

The V call is TRBV28, the J call TRBJ1-5, with TRBD1 identical over 8 bases. Germline V gene data show CDR1 as MDHEN and CDR2 as SYDVKM. The CDR3 runs 16 residues. The V gene end was trimmed by 6 bases and the J gene end by 4 bases; junction bases not matched to a gene: 11. CDR3 in DNA: TGTGCCAGCAGGGGATCAGGGGGCGCGAGGAATCAGCCCCAGCATTTT. Protein: CASRGSGGARNQPQHF.

V and J are TRBV28 and TRBJ1-2; TRBD1 is a possible D gene (6 bases). The V end was cut by 3 bases, the J end by 8 bases, with 13 bases between. Germline CDR1 and CDR2: MDHEN and SYDVKM. The CDR3 loop spans 13 amino acids. The CDR3 DNA is TGTGCCAGCAGTTTTACAGGGAAAGACGGCTACACCTTC. Encoded protein: CASSFTGKDGYTF.